These 11 T cell receptor beta chains came from one sample sequenced in a study of cytomegalovirus exposure and HLA in healthy donors. It was with 60 Vbeta and 13 Jbeta primers that the PCR ran. Produced via immunoSEQ multiplex PCR; TCRdb's table is partial and in-frame only. The data show around 130,000 clones, over 70% seen once. Specimen: PBMCs. These receptor sequences come from a middle-aged woman in good health and CMV-seronegative.

The table lists this clone with a few counts. CDR3 nucleotide sequence: TGTGCCAGCAGTCCACGACAGGGTGGAGGATATGGCTACACCTTC. It translates to CASSPRQGGGYGYTF. This chain joins TRBV6-1 and TRBJ1-2; 7 bases match TRBD1. Germline V gene sequence: CDR1 MNHNS, CDR2 SASEGT. With 5 bases clipped from V and 5 bases from J, the junction kept 11 bases outside the gene matches. The CDR3 has 15 amino acids.

The chain carries TRBV19 and TRBJ1-1; a weak D match, TRBD1 (5 bases). CDR3 length equals 18 residues. Germline V gives CDR1 LNHDA, CDR2 SQIVND (reference sequence). V dropped 1 base and J dropped 3 bases, with 21 bases sitting between them. The CDR3 DNA follows: TGTGCCAGTAGTATAGGGTTAATAACGACAGCCCCGGACACTGAAGCTTTCTTT. Protein: CASSIGLITTAPDTEAFF. The full variable domain, completed using reference TRBV19 and TRBJ1-1, is DGGITQSPKYLFRKEGQNVTLSCEQNLNHDAMYWYRQDPGQGLRLIYYSQIVNDFQKGDIAEGYSVSREKKESFPLTVTSAQKNPTAFYLCASSIGLITTAPDTEAFFGQGTRLTVV.

The chain employs TRBV5-1 and TRBJ1-1; 7 nucleotides align to TRBD1. CDR3 length equals 14 residues. Germline CDR1 reads SGHRS; CDR2 reads YFSETQ. With V trimmed by 4 bases and J by 1 base, 4 bases remained unmatched. The CDR3 DNA reads as TGCGCCAGCAGCCCACGGACAGGGAACACTGAAGCTTTCTTT. This sequence encodes CASSPRTGNTEAFF.

The chain uses TRBV19 and TRBJ1-3; D is unclear. The CDR3 runs 11 residues. V was shortened by 4 bases and J by 8 bases, with 6 bases between the two germline ends. Germline V CDR1 and CDR2: LNHDA, SQIVND (reference sequence). CDR3 loop: CASSTSYTIYF. As DNA, the CDR3 is TGTGCCAGTAGTACCAGTTACACCATATATTTT.

V usage is TRBV11-2 and J usage is TRBJ2-3; TRBD2 agrees at 8 bases. V was clipped by 3 bases and J by 1 base; unmatched bases: 6. Germline V gene lookup returns CDR1 SGHAT and CDR2 FQNNGV. This CDR3 region has 16 residues. The DNA of the CDR3 is TGTGCCAGCAGCTTTCAGGGACTAGGAGGCACAGATACGCAGTATTTT. This encodes CASSFQGLGGTDTQYF.

The chain couples TRBV14 to TRBJ1-2; weak D call: TRBD1 (5 bases). Between the trimmed V and J ends, which lost 0 bases and 5 bases, there was a span of 13 bases. The CDR3 consists of 15 residues. Per the germline V gene, CDR1 is SGHDN and CDR2 is FVKESK. The CDR3 region is CASSQDLGPLYGYTF. CDR3 DNA sequence: TGTGCCAGCAGCCAAGATTTGGGGCCCCTATATGGCTACACCTTC.

The rearrangement uses TRBV30 and TRBJ2-3, with a weak D call TRBD2 (6 bases). Trimming removed 1 base at V and 1 base at J, with 9 bases between. From germline, CDR1 is GTSNPN and CDR2 SVGIG (reference sequence). There are 14 residues in the CDR3. CDR3 loop: CAWSGIAGTDTQYF. The DNA of the CDR3 is TGTGCCTGGAGTGGGATAGCGGGCACAGATACGCAGTATTTT.

The chain uses TRBV28 and TRBJ1-3; D is unclear. This CDR3 region has 17 residues. Germline V gives CDR1 MDHEN, CDR2 SYDVKM. The V gene lost 2 bases and the J gene lost 0 bases, with 14 bases spanning the gap. CDR3 sequence reads: CASSLLPGSGSGNTIYF. The CDR3 nucleotides read TGTGCCAGCAGTTTACTTCCTGGCTCGGGCTCTGGAAACACCATATATTTT.

This clone appeared once. The V call is TRBV28, the J call TRBJ2-7; 8 bases match TRBD1. The J segment lost 5 bases and the V segment lost 9 bases, leaving 15 bases of the junction unmatched. This CDR3 comprises 15 residues. Germline V gene data show CDR1 as MDHEN and CDR2 as SYDVKM. The CDR3 DNA sequence: TGTGCCAGTCAAGTACCAGGGGGCGCAACCCACGAGCAGTACTTC. Translation gives CASQVPGGATHEQYF. The whole variable domain, filled in from reference TRBV28 and TRBJ2-7, reads DVKVTQSSRYLVKRTGEKVFLECVQDMDHENMFWYRQDPGLGLRLIYFSYDVKMKEKGDIPEGYSVSREKKERFSLILESASTNQTSMYLCASQVPGGATHEQYFGPGTRLTVT.

The V call is TRBV28, the J call TRBJ2-7; 10 bases line up with TRBD2. Germline V lookup: CDR1 MDHEN, CDR2 SYDVKM. Losses at the gene ends were 4 bases for V and 2 bases for J; bases not matched to a gene: 11. The CDR3 runs 17 residues. CDR3 amino acids: CASSSPLTSGHPYEQYF. The DNA of the CDR3 is TGTGCCAGCAGTTCCCCTCTGACTAGCGGGCATCCCTACGAGCAGTACTTC.

The DNA for the CDR3 is TGTGCCAGCAGCTCCGAGCGGGATACGCAGTATTTT. This translates into CASSSERDTQYF. The chain recombines TRBV11-3 with TRBJ2-3; TRBD2 is a possible D gene (5 bases). The V gene's germline CDR1 is SGHNT and CDR2 YENEEA. CDR3 size: 12 residues. Trimming took 4 bases from V and 6 from J, leaving 8 bases between them. Drawing the rest from reference TRBV11-3 and TRBJ2-3, the complete variable domain is EAGVVQSPRYKIIEKKQPVAFWCNPISGHNTLYWYLQNLGQGPELLIRYENEEAVDDSQLPKDRFSAERLKGVDSTLKIQPAELGDSAVYLCASSSERDTQYFGPGTRLTVL.